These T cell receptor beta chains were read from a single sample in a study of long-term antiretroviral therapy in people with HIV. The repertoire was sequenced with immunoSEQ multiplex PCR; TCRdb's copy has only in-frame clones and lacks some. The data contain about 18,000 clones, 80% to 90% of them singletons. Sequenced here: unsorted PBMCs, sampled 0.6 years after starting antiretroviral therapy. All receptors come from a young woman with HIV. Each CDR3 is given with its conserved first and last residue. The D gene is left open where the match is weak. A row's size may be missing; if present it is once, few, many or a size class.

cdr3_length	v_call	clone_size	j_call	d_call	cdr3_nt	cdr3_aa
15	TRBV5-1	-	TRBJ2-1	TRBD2	TGCGCCAGCAGCTTGGAGCTAGCGGGAAACAATGAGCAGTTCTTC	CASSLELAGNNEQFF
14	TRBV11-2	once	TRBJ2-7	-	TGTGCCAGCAGCTTAGTCGGGGGCCAGTACGAGCAGTACTTC	CASSLVGGQYEQYF
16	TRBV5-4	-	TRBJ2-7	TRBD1	TGTGCCAGCAGCTACCCGGGGGCAGGGGGCGATTACGAGCAGTACTTC	CASSYPGAGGDYEQYF
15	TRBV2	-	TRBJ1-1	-	TGTGCCAGCAGTGAAAGCGTAGCAACGGTTACAGAAGCTTTCTTT	CASSESVATVTEAFF
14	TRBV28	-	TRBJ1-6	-	TGTGCCAGCAGTCCGACGAATGCCGATTCACCCCTCCACTTT	CASSPTNADSPLHF
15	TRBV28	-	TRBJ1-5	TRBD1	TGTGCCAGCAGGCCCCTCGGACAGGGCGATCAGCCCCAGCATTTT	CASRPLGQGDQPQHF
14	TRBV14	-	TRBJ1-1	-	TGTGCCAGCAGCCAAGAGCGGGGGGCAGTGAGAGCTTTCTTT	CASSQERGAVRAFF
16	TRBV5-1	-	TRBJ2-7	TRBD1	TGCGCCAGCAGCTTAGGCGGGACAGGGGCTCCCTACGAGCAGTACTTC	CASSLGGTGAPYEQYF
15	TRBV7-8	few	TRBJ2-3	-	TGTGCCAGCAGCCCCACGGCCTCGAGCACAGATACGCAGTATTTT	CASSPTASSTDTQYF
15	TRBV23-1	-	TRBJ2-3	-	TGCGCCAGCAGTAGAACGGGGAGGGGGGGAGATACGCAGTATTTT	CASSRTGRGGDTQYF
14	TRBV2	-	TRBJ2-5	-	TGTGCCAGCAGTGTACAGGGCTGGGGGGAGACCCAGTACTTC	CASSVQGWGETQYF
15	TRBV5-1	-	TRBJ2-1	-	TGCGCCAGCAGCTACCAGGGAGGCCAAAGGAATGAGCAGTTCTTC	CASSYQGGQRNEQFF
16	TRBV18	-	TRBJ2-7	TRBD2	TGTGCCAGCTCACCAAGACTAGCGGGGGGAACCTACGAGCAGTACTTC	CASSPRLAGGTYEQYF
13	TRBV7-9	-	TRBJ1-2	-	TGTGCCAGCAGCTCTAGGGTGGACTATGGCTACACCTTC	CASSSRVDYGYTF
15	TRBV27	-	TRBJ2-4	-	TGTGCCAGCAGTTTATTGGGTGGGGTCAAAAACATTCAGTACTTC	CASSLLGGVKNIQYF
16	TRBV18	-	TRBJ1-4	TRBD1	TGTGCCAGCTCACCTTCCGACAGGGCAACTAATGAAAAACTGTTTTTT	CASSPSDRATNEKLFF
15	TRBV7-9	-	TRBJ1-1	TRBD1	TGTGCCAGCAGCTTAGGGGGACAGGGGAACACTGAAGCTTTCTTT	CASSLGGQGNTEAFF
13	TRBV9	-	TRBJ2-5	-	TGTGCCAGCAGCGTATCTAGTTGGGAGACCCAGTACTTC	CASSVSSWETQYF
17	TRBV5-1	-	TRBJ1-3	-	TGCGCCAGCAGCGTGCGATCCTACAGGGATTCAGGAAACACCATATATTTT	CASSVRSYRDSGNTIYF
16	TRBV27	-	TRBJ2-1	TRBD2	TGTGCCAGCAGTTTCCATATGACTAGCGGGTACAATGAGCAGTTCTTC	CASSFHMTSGYNEQFF
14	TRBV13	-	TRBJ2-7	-	TGTGCCAGCAGCTACCGGGACGCCACCTACGAGCAGTACTTC	CASSYRDATYEQYF
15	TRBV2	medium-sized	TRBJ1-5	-	TGTGCCAGCAGTTGGGGGGCAGGAAGCAATCAGCCCCAGCATTTT	CASSWGAGSNQPQHF
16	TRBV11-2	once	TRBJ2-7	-	TGTGCCAGCAGCTTCATGGCTACGGGACAAGGCTACGAGCAGTACTTC	CASSFMATGQGYEQYF
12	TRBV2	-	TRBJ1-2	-	TGTGCCAGCAGAGTCAACAGGGACGGCTACACCTTC	CASRVNRDGYTF
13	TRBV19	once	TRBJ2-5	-	TGTGCCAGTAGTACTGGGAGCCAAGGGACCCAGTACTTC	CASSTGSQGTQYF
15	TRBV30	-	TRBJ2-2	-	TGTGCCTGGAAAACCTTAATAGGAGACACCGGGGAGCTGTTTTTT	CAWKTLIGDTGELFF
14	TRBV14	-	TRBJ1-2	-	TGTGCCAGCAGCCAAGGGACGGACCGCTATGGCTACACCTTC	CASSQGTDRYGYTF
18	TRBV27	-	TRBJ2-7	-	TGTGCCAGCAGTCCGCGACTGGTCTACGACCCGCCGGCCTACGAGCAGTACTTC	CASSPRLVYDPPAYEQYF
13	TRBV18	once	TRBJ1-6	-	TGTGCCAGCTCACCAGGGTCGGATTCACCCCTCCACTTT	CASSPGSDSPLHF
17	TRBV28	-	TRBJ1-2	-	TGTGCCAGCAGTTCCCTTCGAGACGCGGGGGCGGCCTATGGCTACACCTTC	CASSSLRDAGAAYGYTF
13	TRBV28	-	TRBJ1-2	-	TGTGCCAGCAGACCAGGCGTAAACTATGGCTACACCTTC	CASRPGVNYGYTF
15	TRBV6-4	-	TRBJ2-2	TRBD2	TGTGCCAGCAGTGCCGAGCGGGGGGACACCGGGGAGCTGTTTTTT	CASSAERGDTGELFF
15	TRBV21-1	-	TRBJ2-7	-	TGTGCCAGCAGAGGGGGGGTCCTGGCCCCCTACGAGCAGTACTTC	CASRGGVLAPYEQYF
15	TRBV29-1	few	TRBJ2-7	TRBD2	TGCAGCGTTGAGGCGGGACAAAGGGCGGGAGGCGAGCAGTACTTC	CSVEAGQRAGGEQYF
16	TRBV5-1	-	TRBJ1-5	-	TGCGCCAGCAGCCATTTAATGACAGGTTACAATCAGCCCCAGCATTTT	CASSHLMTGYNQPQHF
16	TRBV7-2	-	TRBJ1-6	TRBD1	TGTGCCAGCAGCTATCTGGGGACAGGTGGGAATTCACCCCTCCACTTT	CASSYLGTGGNSPLHF
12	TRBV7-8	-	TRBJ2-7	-	TGTGCCAGCAGCGACGACTCCTACGAGCAGTACTTC	CASSDDSYEQYF
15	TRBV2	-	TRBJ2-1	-	TGTGCCAGCAGTGAATTCAGGGGTCCTTACAATGAGCAGTTCTTC	CASSEFRGPYNEQFF
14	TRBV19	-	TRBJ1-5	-	TGTGCCAGTACCCTTGGAGGGGAAGGTCAGCCCCAGCATTTT	CASTLGGEGQPQHF